The 12 T cell receptor beta chains below come from one sample, sequenced in a study of OX40 agonist ivuxolimab in advanced cancers. Here immunoSEQ multiplex PCR was the method, and the copy in TCRdb shows in-frame clones only, minus some. The sample shows approximately 69,000 clones, just over 85% of them seen only once. The starting material was CD4+ or CD8+ T cells sorted from blood, obtained in a trial of the OX40 agonist ivuxolimab. Receptors were obtained from an adult with an advanced solid tumor such as melanoma, head and neck, liver or kidney cancer.

This sequence joins TRBV14 and TRBJ2-5; D not certain. The CDR3 is made up of 13 amino acids. Trimming pared 4 bases from V and 2 bases from J, leaving 8 bases between. Germline V gene sequence: CDR1 SGHDN, CDR2 FVKESK. CDR3 in amino acids: CASSRTAQETQYF. CDR3 nucleotide sequence: TGTGCCAGCAGCCGCACAGCGCAAGAGACCCAGTACTTC.

The V gene is TRBV25-1, the J gene TRBJ2-2; D may match TRBD1 or TRBD2 (5 bases each). Trimming cost V 5 bases and J 6 bases, with 7 bases left between them. The CDR3 loop spans 12 amino acids. Per the germline V gene, CDR1 is MGHDK and CDR2 is SYGVNS. CDR3 amino acids: CASSQGPGELFF. The CDR3 DNA reads TGTGCCAGCAGTCAGGGACCCGGGGAGCTGTTTTTT.

The chain recombines TRBV30 with TRBJ1-4, with D maybe TRBD1 (6 bases). Germline assignment: CDR1 GTSNPN and CDR2 SVGIG (reference sequence). V was clipped by 1 base and J by 0 bases, with 18 bases between them. CDR3 length: 18 residues. This chain's CDR3 is CAWSGDIRRGTTNEKLFF. CDR3 coding DNA: TGTGCCTGGAGTGGGGACATTAGAAGGGGGACAACTAATGAAAAACTGTTTTTT.

The V and J genes are TRBV6-1 and TRBJ2-5, with D perhaps matching TRBD1 (6 bases). The CDR3 is 15 residues long. Germline lookup yields CDR1 MNHNS and CDR2 SASEGT. V dropped 1 base and J dropped 5 bases, with 14 bases sitting between them. Written as DNA, the CDR3 is TGTGCCAGCAGTGAAGGGGGGCTTCGGGTGGAGACCCAGTACTTC. It is translated as CASSEGGLRVETQYF.

J is TRBJ1-6 and V is TRBV28; TRBD1 matches 10 bases. The germline V gene encodes CDR1 MDHEN and CDR2 SYDVKM. CDR3 length: 14 amino acids. Losses at the gene ends were 8 bases for V and 7 bases for J; bases not matched to a gene: 5. The CDR3 DNA reads TGTGCCAGCTTTCGGGACAGGGGAAATTCACCCCTCCACTTT. Residues: CASFRDRGNSPLHF.

V usage is TRBV9 and J usage is TRBJ2-3, with unresolved D. Germline V lookup: CDR1 SGDLS, CDR2 YYNGEE. V lost 4 bases, J lost 2 bases, and 14 bases lay in between. The CDR3 consists of 15 residues. CDR3 sequence reads: CASSPLVDATDTQYF. The CDR3 coding sequence is TGTGCCAGCAGCCCCCTCGTAGACGCCACAGATACGCAGTATTTT.

J is TRBJ1-3 and V is TRBV5-1; 8 bases map to TRBD1. The germline CDR1 and CDR2 sequences are SGHRS and YFSETQ. The CDR3 contains 16 residues. V shed 6 bases, J shed 0 bases, and the junction held 8 bases outside the gene matches. For the CDR3, the DNA is TGCGCCAGCACTCTTGGGACAGGCAGCTCTGGAAACACCATATATTTT. Residues: CASTLGTGSSGNTIYF.

V usage is TRBV27 and J usage is TRBJ1-5; TRBD1 agrees at 9 bases. CDR1 MNHEY and CDR2 SMNVEV come from the germline V gene (reference sequence). J was trimmed by 5 bases and V by 2 bases; bases with no gene match: 4. The CDR3 consists of 15 residues. The CDR3 DNA sequence: TGTGCCAGCAGTTTAGACAGGGGGGAACATCAGCCCCAGCATTTT. It encodes CASSLDRGEHQPQHF.

The rearrangement joins TRBV5-6 to TRBJ2-7; D unresolved. Trimming stripped 1 base from V and 2 bases from J, with 4 bases between. This CDR3 is 12 amino acids long. CDR1 SGHDT and CDR2 YYEEEE come from the germline V gene. DNA for the CDR3: TGTGCCAGCAGCTTGAAGACCTACGAGCAGTACTTC. Translating it yields CASSLKTYEQYF.

The chain links TRBV28 to TRBJ2-1; 12 bases map to TRBD2. The CDR3 contains 15 residues. Trimming removed 5 bases from V and 6 bases from J; junction bases left unmatched: 5. Germline V gene sequence: CDR1 MDHEN, CDR2 SYDVKM. Here the CDR3 DNA reads TGTGCCAGCAGTCCCGGACTAGCGGGGATCAATGAGCAGTTCTTC. Its protein product is CASSPGLAGINEQFF.

V is TRBV5-1 and J is TRBJ2-3, with D unclear. V was clipped by 0 bases and J by 6 bases, with 11 bases between them. The CDR3 spans 14 residues. Per germline, CDR1 SGHRS and CDR2 YFSETQ. This CDR3 is CASSLGGNSDTQYF. CDR3 nucleotides: TGCGCCAGCAGCTTGGGAGGTAATTCCGATACGCAGTATTTT.

The rearrangement links TRBV6-1 to TRBJ2-3; tentatively, D is TRBD1 (5 bases). The V gene lost 6 bases and the J gene lost 5 bases, with 18 bases spanning the gap. Per the germline V gene, CDR1 is MNHNS and CDR2 is SASEGT. This CDR3 region has 15 residues. The CDR3 nucleotides read TGTGCCAGCAGACAACAGGCGGTGTCGGTAGATACGCAGTATTTT. Encoded protein: CASRQQAVSVDTQYF.